In its sample, the clone carrying this T cell receptor beta chain was seen a few times. The second PCR ran 7 to 11 cycles with a sample-barcoded 5' primer and J-beta primers. TCRdb re-analysed the 5' RACE reads in MiXCR, keeping a single row per CDR3 protein. The table has 850,000 to 1,100,000 distinct CDR3 sequences, more than 30% seen once; the top ten hold around 13%. The CDR3 has 13 amino acids. Germline V gene data show CDR1 as MNHEY and CDR2 as SVGAGI. V lost 2 bases to trimming and J lost 3 bases; unmatched junction nucleotides: 0. These data belong to a study of blood T cells in healthy people across ages.

Sequencing was carried out using blood. The sequence derives from a man aged 18 to 29 in good health. The V gene is TRBV6-5, the J gene TRBJ2-5, with TRBD2 identical over 7 bases. In DNA, the CDR3 is TGTGCCAGCAGTTACGCGGGAGAAGAGACCCAGTACTTC. It codes for CASSYAGEETQYF.